The TCR beta chain described here comes from a study of Ad26.COV2.S vaccination and SARS-CoV-2 variants. On the study more broadly: Donor participated within the Ad26.COV2.S arm of the COV1001 trial. The vaccine Ad26.COV2.S was put into the muscle once, or twice with 56 days between.

TCRdb's copy holds only in-frame clones and misses some; the assay was immunoSEQ multiplex PCR. In the table there are fewer than 500,000 clones, around nine tenths of which are singletons. The germline V gene has CDR1 SGHRS and CDR2 YFSETQ. V shed 4 bases and J 3 bases; nucleotides not matched to a gene: 11. The CDR3 covers 16 residues. Treatment defined: about 20 received Ad26.COV2.S at low or high dose, single or two shots; about 5 received placebo; per-sample allocation not given. It was on day 63 after the first vaccine or placebo injection that samples were taken. Boston hosted the donor, who was an adult aged 18-55 years. An Ad26 vector expressing Wuhan-strain SARS-CoV-2 spike served as the vaccine.

Material: peripheral blood, obtained in a trial of Ad26.COV2.S vaccine versus placebo. The chain has TRBV5-1 and TRBJ2-7; 9 nucleotides line up with TRBD2. This receptor was identified in a person between 18 and 65 years old who received the Ad26.COV2.S COVID-19 vaccine or a placebo. The CDR3 DNA reads as TGCGCCAGCAGCGTGAAGACTAGCGGAACCGTCTACGAGCAGTACTTC. It is translated as CASSVKTSGTVYEQYF.